This T cell receptor (beta chain) was found in a study of tumor and adjacent non-tumor tissue in lung cancer (dated by TCRdb to between 2018 and 2020). Study-level background: Of the cohort, about 11 patients had adenocarcinoma, 2 had squamous cell carcinoma and 1 had small cell lung cancer. Ages among the approximately 15 patients ranged from about 30 to 85 years, there were around ten men and 5 women, and disease was at TNM stage I to III. In total, sequencing yielded 125,075,908 productive TCRbeta reads, which works out to an average of about 4.2 million reads per sample. The study compared bulk TCRbeta repertoires between lung tumor tissue and matched distant non-tumor lung tissue from fewer than 19 lung cancer patients. TCRbeta CDR3 sequencing was performed on a few dozen paired specimens, with one tumor sample and one normal lung sample collected per patient.

Trimming removed 5 bases from V and 1 base from J, leaving 8 bases between the germline ends. CDR1 and CDR2 (DFQATT, SNEGSKA) derive from the germline V gene (reference sequence). The CDR3 has 12 amino acids, counting the end cysteine and phenylalanine. The DNA shown is the 36-base CDR3, in frame from base 1. What the research found in general, with its limitations: TCR diversity was significantly higher in younger patients, and higher tumor TCR diversity was associated with shorter overall and disease-free survival. The cohort had only about 16 patients, and the authors noted that larger samples and more detailed clinical data are needed. Significantly higher TCR diversity (inverse Simpson) was observed in tumor tissue than in normal lung tissue (approximately 430 vs 150, P = 0.0075, Mann-Whitney U test). Because peripheral blood was not sequenced, the blood TCRbeta repertoires of the lung cancer patients in the study went unexamined. The methods do not name the sequencing platform or mention unique molecular identifiers. The top 100 clones accounted for a significantly larger cumulative portion of the repertoire in normal lung than in tumor tissue.

RNA was isolated from bulk, unsorted tissue, and RNA quality was assessed with a NanoDrop ND-1000 and an Agilent 2100. Distant non-tumor tissue taken more than 3 cm from the tumor edge was used as the normal lung sample. All donors had newly diagnosed lung cancer, had not received prior chemotherapy, and were admitted for thoracic surgery in China between August and November 2014. The study excluded patients who had received radiotherapy or chemotherapy before or who had another cancer at the same time. Pieces of surgical tissue measuring roughly 1-2.1 cm3 were kept in RNAlater solution and stored at -80 degrees C until use. Based on its abundance in the sample, this clonotype is medium-sized (0.01 to 0.1%). Its recognized antigen is unknown. No base-level quality is on record; no much larger clone is a single base apart. Receptor amplification or capture employed multiplex PCR. Reads for this sample came from an Illumina HiSeq 2500. Following protocols modified from ARM-PCR, the researchers constructed TCRbeta libraries through three rounds of nested PCR with primers (Table S4). Before sequencing, PCR products of 200-500 bp were cut from the gel and purified using the QIAquick gel extraction kit. The paper's processing steps were these. Trimmomatic was used to clean the reads, FLASH was used to merge the reads into complete CDR3 sequences, and MiTCR was used to assign the reads to V(D)J germline segments. Clonal diversity was calculated as the inverse Simpson's index using VDJtools. Productive reads were defined as in-frame sequences without a premature stop codon. TCRdb trimmed the raw reads at Q25, called clones with MiXCR and kept productive beta chains. Each record represents a unique CDR3 protein, reported with the most common genes and DNA among its rows. The V and J calls follow TCRdb's processing rather than the paper's. This sample holds about 98,000 distinct CDR3 sequences; approximately 80% were observed only once. The leading ten clones occupy 30% of the sample.

This TCR was recovered from a man aged 55 to 69 with small cell lung cancer. The specimen was distant non-tumor lung tissue. The V and J genes are TRBV20-1 and TRBJ1-1; a tentative D match to TRBD1 spans 6 bases. In nucleotide form, the sequence is TGCAGTGCTGGGGGACAGAACACTGAAGCTTTCTTT. Translated, it reads CSAGGQNTEAFF.